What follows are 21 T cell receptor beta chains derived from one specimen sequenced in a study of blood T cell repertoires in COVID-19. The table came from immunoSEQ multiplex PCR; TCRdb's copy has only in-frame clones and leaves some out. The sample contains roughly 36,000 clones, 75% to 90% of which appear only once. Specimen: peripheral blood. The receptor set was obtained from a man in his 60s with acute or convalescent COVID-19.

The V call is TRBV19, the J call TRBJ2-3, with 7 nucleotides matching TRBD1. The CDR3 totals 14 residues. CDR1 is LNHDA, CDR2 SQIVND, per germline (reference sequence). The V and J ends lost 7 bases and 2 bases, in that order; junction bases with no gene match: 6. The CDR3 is CASKRGLITDTQYF. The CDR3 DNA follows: TGTGCCAGTAAGAGGGGGCTCATCACAGATACGCAGTATTTT.

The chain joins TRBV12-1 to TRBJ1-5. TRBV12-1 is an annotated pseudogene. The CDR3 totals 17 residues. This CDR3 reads CASSVCRGGPVNQPQHF. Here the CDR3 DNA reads TGTGCCAGCAGCGTCTGTAGGGGGGGACCGGTAAATCAGCCCCAGCATTTT.

CDR3 nucleotide sequence: TGTGCCAGCAGTTCAGTGGGGGGAAATTCACCCCTCCACTTT. Its translation is CASSSVGGNSPLHF. J is TRBJ1-6 and V is TRBV6-6; maybe TRBD1 (5 bases). The CDR3 is 14 residues long. V was pared by 4 bases and J by 7 bases, with 11 bases between. Per the germline V gene, CDR1 is MNHNY and CDR2 is SVGAGI (reference sequence).

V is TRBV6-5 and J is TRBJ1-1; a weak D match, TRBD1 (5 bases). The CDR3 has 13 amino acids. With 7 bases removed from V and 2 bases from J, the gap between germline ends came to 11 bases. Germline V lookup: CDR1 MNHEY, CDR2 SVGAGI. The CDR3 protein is CASTPGVNTEAFF. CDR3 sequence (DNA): TGTGCCAGCACCCCGGGGGTCAACACTGAAGCTTTCTTT.

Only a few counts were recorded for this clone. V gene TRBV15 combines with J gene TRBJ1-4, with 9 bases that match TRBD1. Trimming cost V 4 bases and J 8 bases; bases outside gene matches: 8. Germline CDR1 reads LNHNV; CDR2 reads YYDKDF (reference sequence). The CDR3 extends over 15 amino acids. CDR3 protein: CATSTRSGTGEKLFF. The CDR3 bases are TGTGCCACCAGCACCAGAAGCGGGACAGGGGAAAAACTGTTTTTT.

The CDR3 DNA reads as TGTGCCAGCAGCTTAGAGAGTGGACAGGGTAACAATGAGCAGTTCTTC. Its protein is CASSLESGQGNNEQFF. The V gene is TRBV11-3, the J gene TRBJ2-1; TRBD1 matches 8 bases. The CDR3 covers 16 residues. CDR1 SGHNT and CDR2 YENEEA come from the germline V gene. J lost 5 bases, V lost 0 bases, and 6 bases had no gene match.

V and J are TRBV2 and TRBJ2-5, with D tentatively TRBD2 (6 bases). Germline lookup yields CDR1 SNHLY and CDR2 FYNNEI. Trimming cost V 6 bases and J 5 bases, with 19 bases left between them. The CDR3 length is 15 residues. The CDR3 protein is CASSQEGIQRETQYF. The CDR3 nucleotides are TGTGCCAGCAGCCAGGAGGGGATCCAAAGGGAGACCCAGTACTTC.

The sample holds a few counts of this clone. CDR3 in amino acids: CASSRTATEAFF. CDR3 in DNA: TGTGCCAGCAGTAGGACAGCCACTGAAGCTTTCTTT. The chain employs TRBV2 and TRBJ1-1, with D tentatively TRBD1 (6 bases). This CDR3 has 12 residues. CDR1 and CDR2 (germline): SNHLY, FYNNEI. Trimming shortened V by 5 bases and J by 4 bases, and 8 bases separated the two germline ends.

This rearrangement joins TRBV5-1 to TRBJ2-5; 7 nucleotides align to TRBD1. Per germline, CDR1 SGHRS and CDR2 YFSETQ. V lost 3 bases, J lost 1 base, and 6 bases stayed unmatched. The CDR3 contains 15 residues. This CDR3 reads CASSSPTGFQETQYF. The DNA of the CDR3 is TGCGCCAGCAGCTCCCCGACAGGGTTCCAAGAGACCCAGTACTTC.

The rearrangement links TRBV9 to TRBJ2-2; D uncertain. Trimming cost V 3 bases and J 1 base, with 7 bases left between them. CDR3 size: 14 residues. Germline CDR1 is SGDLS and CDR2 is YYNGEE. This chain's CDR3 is CASSAYLNTGELFF. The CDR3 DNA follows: TGTGCCAGCAGCGCTTATTTGAACACCGGGGAGCTGTTTTTT.

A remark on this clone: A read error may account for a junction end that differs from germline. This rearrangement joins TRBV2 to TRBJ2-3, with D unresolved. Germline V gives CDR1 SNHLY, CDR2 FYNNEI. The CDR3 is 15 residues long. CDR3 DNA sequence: TGTGCCAGCACCGTAGACCCAAATAGCAGAGATACGCAGTATTTT. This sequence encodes CASTVDPNSRDTQYF.

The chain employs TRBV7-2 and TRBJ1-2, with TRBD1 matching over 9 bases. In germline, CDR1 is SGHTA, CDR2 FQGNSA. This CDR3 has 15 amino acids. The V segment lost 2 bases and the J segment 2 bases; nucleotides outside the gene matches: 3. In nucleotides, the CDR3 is TGTGCCAGCAGCTTAAACAGGGGGCAAAACTATGGCTACACCTTC. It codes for CASSLNRGQNYGYTF.

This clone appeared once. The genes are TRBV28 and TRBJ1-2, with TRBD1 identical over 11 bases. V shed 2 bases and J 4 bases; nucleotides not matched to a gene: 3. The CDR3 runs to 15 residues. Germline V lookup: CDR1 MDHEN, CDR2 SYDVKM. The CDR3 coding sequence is TGTGCCAGCAGTTTAGGGACAGGGGGTTTCTATGGCTACACCTTC. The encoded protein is CASSLGTGGFYGYTF.

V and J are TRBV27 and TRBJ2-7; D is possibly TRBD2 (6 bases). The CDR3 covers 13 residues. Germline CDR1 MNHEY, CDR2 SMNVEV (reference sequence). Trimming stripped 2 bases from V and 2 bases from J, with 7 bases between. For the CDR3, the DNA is TGTGCCAGCAGTTTAGGAGGGACCTACGAGCAGTACTTC. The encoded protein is CASSLGGTYEQYF.

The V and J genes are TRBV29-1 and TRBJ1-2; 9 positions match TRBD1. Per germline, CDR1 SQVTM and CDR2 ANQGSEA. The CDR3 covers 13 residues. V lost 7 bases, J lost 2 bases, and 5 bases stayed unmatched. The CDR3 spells CSAGTGPNYGYTF. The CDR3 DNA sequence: TGCAGCGCTGGGACAGGGCCCAACTATGGCTACACCTTC.

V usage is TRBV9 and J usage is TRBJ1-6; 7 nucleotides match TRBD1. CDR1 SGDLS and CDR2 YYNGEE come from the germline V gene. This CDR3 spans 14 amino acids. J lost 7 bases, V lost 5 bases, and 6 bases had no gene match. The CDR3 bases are TGTGCCAGCAGTGCAACAGGGGAAAATTCACCCCTCCACTTT. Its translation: CASSATGENSPLHF.

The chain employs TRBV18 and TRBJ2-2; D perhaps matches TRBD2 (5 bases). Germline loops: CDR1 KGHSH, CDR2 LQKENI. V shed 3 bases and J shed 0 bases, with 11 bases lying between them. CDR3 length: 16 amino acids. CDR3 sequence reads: CASSPQGGSNTGELFF. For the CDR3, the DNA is TGTGCCAGCTCACCCCAAGGCGGGTCGAACACCGGGGAGCTGTTTTTT.

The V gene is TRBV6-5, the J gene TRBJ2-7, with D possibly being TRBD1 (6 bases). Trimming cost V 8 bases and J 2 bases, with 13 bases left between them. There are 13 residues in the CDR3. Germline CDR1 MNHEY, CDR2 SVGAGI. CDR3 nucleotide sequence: TGTGCCAGCGAGGGCAGGGGCCCCTACGAGCAGTACTTC. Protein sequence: CASEGRGPYEQYF.

CDR3 amino acids: CASSPHGTPQSGELFF. As DNA, the CDR3 is TGTGCCAGCAGCCCCCACGGGACACCGCAATCCGGGGAGCTGTTTTTT. This chain joins TRBV9 and TRBJ2-2, with a tentative D call TRBD1 (6 bases). V was shortened by 4 bases and J by 6 bases, with 19 bases between the two germline ends. Germline CDR1 is SGDLS and CDR2 is YYNGEE. The CDR3 is 16 residues long.

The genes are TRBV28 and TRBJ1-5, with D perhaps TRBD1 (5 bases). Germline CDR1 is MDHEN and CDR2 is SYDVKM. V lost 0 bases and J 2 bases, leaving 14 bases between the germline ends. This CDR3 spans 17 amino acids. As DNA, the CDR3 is TGTGCCAGCAGTTTATGGGGGGGGGTCAAGCGCAATCAGCCCCAGCATTTT. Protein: CASSLWGGVKRNQPQHF.

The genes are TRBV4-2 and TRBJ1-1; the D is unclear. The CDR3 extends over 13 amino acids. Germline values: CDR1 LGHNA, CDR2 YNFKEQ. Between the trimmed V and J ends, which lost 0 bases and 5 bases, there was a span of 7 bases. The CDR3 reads CASSQDWQTEAFF. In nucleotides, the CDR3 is TGTGCCAGCAGCCAAGATTGGCAGACTGAAGCTTTCTTT.